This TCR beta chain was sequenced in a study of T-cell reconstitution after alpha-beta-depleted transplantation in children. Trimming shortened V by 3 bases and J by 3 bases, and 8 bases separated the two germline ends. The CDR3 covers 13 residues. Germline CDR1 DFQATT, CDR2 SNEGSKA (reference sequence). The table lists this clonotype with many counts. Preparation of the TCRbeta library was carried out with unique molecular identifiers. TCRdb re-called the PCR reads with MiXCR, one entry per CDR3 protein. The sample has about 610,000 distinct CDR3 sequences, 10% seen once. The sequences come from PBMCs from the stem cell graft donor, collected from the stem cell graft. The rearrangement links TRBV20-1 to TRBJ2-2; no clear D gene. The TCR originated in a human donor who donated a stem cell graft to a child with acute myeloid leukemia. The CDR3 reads CSARMPYTGELFF. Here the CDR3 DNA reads TGCAGTGCTAGGATGCCTTACACCGGGGAGCTGTTTTTT.